The clone carrying this TCR beta chain is a singleton in its sample. Antigen specificity is unknown. The sample originates from a study of shared clonotypes between healthy human individuals. Findings and limits, study-wide: Clonotypes that were shared across a few donors made up around 5% of naive CD4 clonotypes. Naive subsets generally exceeded memory subsets in estimated richness. Donor clonotype sharing was expected to depend on sequencing depth.

Trimming took off 1 base at V and 5 bases at J, with 15 bases between the two ends. Germline CDR1 reads LNHDA; CDR2 reads SQIVND (reference sequence). The CDR3 consists of 17 residues. Some clones are missing from TCRdb's copy, which holds only in-frame ones; the method was immunoSEQ multiplex PCR. The data hold about 2 million clones, with 90% to 95% observed a single time. The CD4+ fraction was divided into a CD45RA+ naive subset and a CD45RA-negative memory subset. The sequence was obtained from a man aged 18 to 29 in good health. The sample consisted of naive CD4+ T cells sorted from blood. Documented subset: CD45RA+ positively selected. The chain employs TRBV19 and TRBJ1-6, with a possible D match to TRBD1 (6 bases). The CDR3 coding sequence is TGTGCCAGTAGTATAGTCGGGACATGGAATAATAATTCACCCCTCCACTTT. It specifies CASSIVGTWNNNSPLHF.